The present entry profiles one T cell receptor beta chain with its context. The CDR3 loop spans 21 amino acids. V lost 0 bases, J lost 0 bases, and 13 bases stayed unmatched. Germline CDR1 reads PRHDT; CDR2 reads FYEKMQ (reference sequence). The record originates from a study of low-dose radiotherapy and immunotherapy resistance in tumors. Study context: Nivolumab was given to patients as a 240 mg flat dose every two weeks, and ipilimumab at 1 mg/kg every six weeks. Both were delivered intravenously. The authors gave intravenous cyclophosphamide 200 mg/m2 every two weeks, one day before radiation and immunotherapy.

Primers targeting TRAV and TRBV primed first-strand cDNA, covering alpha and beta chains. A roughly 19-cycle PCR with a constant-region primer and V-primer adapter amplified TCRs. TCRdb ran MiXCR on the reads and lists one entry per CDR3 protein. The data contain about 9,800 distinct CDR3 sequences, approximately 40% of them singletons. Each patient who was eligible had an advanced solid tumor with no tumor-infiltrating lymphocytes. The receptor's source is a human donor with advanced metastatic prostate, ovarian, gallbladder or colorectal cancer (not recorded which). This table probably holds off-target reads from a library built for another chain. The gene calls are TRBV13 and TRBJ2-3; 12 nucleotides line up with TRBD2. The CDR3 nucleotides are TGTGCCAGCAGCTTAGGAATCTCCCGCCGGACTAGCGGGGCTAGCACAGATACGCAGTATTTT. Amino acids: CASSLGISRRTSGASTDTQYF.